The 9 T cell receptor beta chains given below trace back to one sample, sequenced in a study of monozygotic twins with cystic fibrosis. Data came from immunoSEQ multiplex PCR; TCRdb stores just in-frame clones and leaves some out. Here the sample spans around 36,000 clones, roughly 66% being singletons. The sample comprised blood. The receptors here all came from a girl aged 10-17 years with cystic fibrosis.

V usage is TRBV10-3 and J usage is TRBJ2-2; D is possibly TRBD2 (5 bases). The CDR3 is 14 residues long. V lost 6 bases to trimming and J lost 1 base, with 9 bases between them. Germline-derived CDR1 and CDR2 are ENHRY and SYGVKD. This chain's CDR3 is CAISESGNTGELFF. CDR3 sequence (DNA): TGTGCCATCAGCGAAAGCGGGAACACCGGGGAGCTGTTTTTT.

This chain uses TRBV30 with TRBJ1-2; TRBD1 is a possible D gene (6 bases). The V end was cut by 4 bases, the J end by 4 bases, with 13 bases between. The CDR3 runs 13 residues. Per germline, CDR1 GTSNPN and CDR2 SVGIG (reference sequence). Here the CDR3 DNA reads TGTGCCTGGAAGGAGCAGGGGAGCTATGGCTACACCTTC. This translates into CAWKEQGSYGYTF.

The J gene is TRBJ2-1, the V gene TRBV6-6, with 13 bases lining up with TRBD2. Losses at the gene ends were 4 bases for V and 7 bases for J; bases not matched to a gene: 4. CDR1 and CDR2 from the germline V gene are MNHNY and SVGAGI (reference sequence). This CDR3 has 15 amino acids. The CDR3 nucleotides read TGTGCCAGCAGTTCACTAGCGGGAGGGGGGAATGAGCAGTTCTTC. Its protein product is CASSSLAGGGNEQFF.

The chain is built from TRBV27 and TRBJ1-2, with TRBD1 identical over 10 bases. Per the germline V gene, CDR1 is MNHEY and CDR2 is SMNVEV (reference sequence). V was pared by 9 bases and J by 0 bases, with 7 bases of the junction left unmatched. There are 15 residues in the CDR3. The chain's CDR3 is CASRTGTGANYGYTF. CDR3 nucleotide sequence: TGTGCCAGTCGGACGGGGACAGGGGCTAACTATGGCTACACCTTC.

The chain combines TRBV30 with TRBJ2-7; D remains ambiguous. The CDR3 has 12 residues. The V gene's germline CDR1 is GTSNPN and CDR2 SVGIG (reference sequence). Trimming stripped 0 bases from V and 3 bases from J, with 6 bases between. The CDR3: CAWSVRNYEQYF. DNA for the CDR3: TGTGCCTGGAGTGTTCGAAACTACGAGCAGTACTTC.

The chain combines TRBV6-5 with TRBJ1-2, with D tentatively TRBD1 (6 bases). The CDR3 covers 13 residues. Germline loops: CDR1 MNHEY, CDR2 SVGAGI. Trimming removed 8 bases from V and 8 bases from J, with 18 bases in between. This CDR3 is CASHGQSWGGYTF. DNA of the CDR3: TGTGCCAGCCACGGACAGTCCTGGGGGGGCTACACCTTC.

CDR3 region: CASSPIRTGTYGYTF. The CDR3 bases are TGTGCCAGCAGCCCTATACGGACAGGGACCTATGGCTACACCTTC. V and J are TRBV6-5 and TRBJ1-2; 8 positions agree with TRBD1. The V gene's germline CDR1 is MNHEY and CDR2 SVGAGI. The ends lost 6 bases at V and 4 bases at J; junction bases unmatched: 10. This CDR3 comprises 15 residues.

The chain recombines TRBV5-1 with TRBJ2-7; 7 nucleotides match TRBD1. CDR3 length: 15 residues. Germline V gene sequence: CDR1 SGHRS, CDR2 YFSETQ. The V gene end was trimmed by 0 bases and the J gene end by 0 bases; junction bases not matched to a gene: 3. The CDR3 DNA follows: TGCGCCAGCAGCTTGGTAGGGGGCAGCTCCTACGAGCAGTACTTC. This translates into CASSLVGGSSYEQYF.

V gene TRBV5-1 combines with J gene TRBJ2-7, with D possibly TRBD2 on 7 matching bases. The CDR3 covers 15 residues. CDR1 is SGHRS and CDR2 is YFSETQ in the germline V gene. V lost 4 bases, J lost 2 bases, and 16 bases lay in between. CDR3 protein: CASSPGGGSPYEQYF. The DNA of the CDR3 is TGCGCCAGCAGCCCGGGGGGCGGGAGTCCCTACGAGCAGTACTTC.